These 26 T cell receptor beta chains came from one sample sequenced in a study of blood T cell repertoires in COVID-19. Profiled with immunoSEQ multiplex PCR; TCRdb holds only in-frame clones, not every one. This sample has roughly 370,000 clones, with around nine tenths found just once. Sample: PBMCs or T cells enriched from blood (not recorded which). Every receptor here comes from a woman aged 50 to 60 who had recovered from COVID-19.

The sample holds one count of this clone. The chain is built from TRBV5-4 and TRBJ2-1, with TRBD1 matching 7 bases. The CDR3 has 13 residues. Germline CDR1 reads SGHNT; CDR2 reads YYREEE (reference sequence). J gave up 9 bases and V 4 bases, and 7 bases lay outside the gene matches. Written as DNA, the CDR3 is TGTGCCAGCAGCCTGACAGGGCTTGGTGAGCAGTTCTTC. It encodes CASSLTGLGEQFF.

The chain employs TRBV28 and TRBJ1-1, with D unresolved. From germline, CDR1 is MDHEN and CDR2 SYDVKM. V was clipped by 1 base and J by 1 base, with 13 bases between them. The CDR3 runs to 16 residues. In DNA, the CDR3 is TGTGCCAGCAGTTTATTTCGCCCCACTGCGAACACTGAAGCTTTCTTT. It is translated as CASSLFRPTANTEAFF.

V usage is TRBV11-3 and J usage is TRBJ2-2, with 7 bases fitting TRBD1. With V trimmed by 5 bases and J by 1 base, 7 bases remained unmatched. Germline values: CDR1 SGHNT, CDR2 YENEEA. The CDR3 loop spans 16 amino acids. This CDR3 is CASSPNRGRNTGELFF. In DNA, the CDR3 is TGTGCCAGCAGCCCAAACAGGGGCCGGAACACCGGGGAGCTGTTTTTT.

V usage is TRBV28 and J usage is TRBJ1-6; 7 nucleotides match TRBD1. CDR1 is MDHEN and CDR2 is SYDVKM in the germline V gene. J was trimmed by 7 bases and V by 6 bases; bases with no gene match: 9. This CDR3 has 15 residues. The chain's CDR3 is CASSGAGQPNSPLHF. CDR3 nucleotide sequence: TGTGCCAGCAGCGGCGCGGGACAGCCGAATTCACCCCTCCACTTT. The whole variable domain, filled in from reference TRBV28 and TRBJ1-6, reads DVKVTQSSRYLVKRTGEKVFLECVQDMDHENMFWYRQDPGLGLRLIYFSYDVKMKEKGDIPEGYSVSREKKERFSLILESASTNQTSMYLCASSGAGQPNSPLHFGNGTRLTVT.

This sequence joins TRBV7-8 and TRBJ2-1; D gene ambiguous. Trimming shortened V by 5 bases and J by 5 bases, and 16 bases separated the two germline ends. There are 15 residues in the CDR3. The germline gives CDR1 SGHVS, CDR2 FQNEAQ. CDR3 in amino acids: CASSPTAPLNNEQFF. CDR3 in DNA: TGTGCCAGCAGCCCCACCGCCCCACTTAACAATGAGCAGTTCTTC.

The J gene is TRBJ2-3, the V gene TRBV28, with a tentative D call TRBD1 (5 bases). The CDR3 has 14 amino acids. Between the trimmed V and J ends, which lost 3 bases and 2 bases, there was a span of 9 bases. Germline assignment: CDR1 MDHEN and CDR2 SYDVKM. This CDR3 reads CASSFDRATDTQYF. The CDR3 DNA follows: TGTGCCAGCAGTTTTGACAGAGCCACAGATACGCAGTATTTT.

The rearrangement joins TRBV19 to TRBJ1-5, with 8 bases identical to TRBD1. The CDR3 covers 15 residues. Germline-derived CDR1 and CDR2 are LNHDA and SQIVND (reference sequence). The J segment lost 7 bases and the V segment lost 1 base, leaving 6 bases of the junction unmatched. CDR3 in DNA: TGTGCCAGTAGTATAGCTGGCAGGGGGCAACAGCCCCAGCATTTT. Its protein is CASSIAGRGQQPQHF.

This clone was detected only a few times. V is TRBV5-1 and J is TRBJ2-7, with D maybe TRBD2 (5 bases). CDR3 length: 14 amino acids. The V gene lost 4 bases and the J gene lost 6 bases, with 17 bases spanning the gap. Per the germline V gene, CDR1 is SGHRS and CDR2 is YFSETQ. Written as DNA, the CDR3 is TGCGCCAGCAGCCCTGAGGCCCCAGGAGGCGAGCAGTACTTC. Translated: CASSPEAPGGEQYF.

This chain joins TRBV10-3 and TRBJ1-6, with 7 positions matching TRBD1. The CDR3 covers 18 residues. The ends lost 2 bases at V and 0 bases at J; junction bases unmatched: 7. CDR1 and CDR2 (germline): ENHRY, SYGVKD. CDR3 protein: CAISENVNRGSYNSPLHF. CDR3 nucleotide sequence: TGTGCCATCAGTGAGAATGTTAACAGGGGCTCCTATAATTCACCCCTCCACTTT.

The chain joins TRBV7-8 to TRBJ1-2; 8 bases are a match to TRBD1. Trimming took 2 bases from V and 10 from J; bases not matched to a gene: 12. This CDR3 has 15 amino acids. Germline assignment: CDR1 SGHVS and CDR2 FQNEAQ. This CDR3 reads CASSLLDRARGDYTF. The DNA of the CDR3 is TGTGCCAGCAGCTTACTGGACAGGGCAAGAGGGGACTACACCTTC. Filled out from reference TRBV7-8 and TRBJ1-2, the complete variable domain reads GAGVSQSPRYKVAKRGQDVALRCDPISGHVSLFWYQQALGQGPEFLTYFQNEAQLDKSGLPSDRFFAERPEGSVSTLKIQRTQQEDSAVYLCASSLLDRARGDYTFGSGTRLTVV.

This chain connects TRBV7-2 to TRBJ1-1, with TRBD1 matching 9 bases. J was trimmed by 5 bases and V by 5 bases; bases with no gene match: 6. The CDR3 length is 14 residues. Germline assignment: CDR1 SGHTA and CDR2 FQGNSA. The CDR3 loop is CASSEAGTGTEAFF. For the CDR3, the DNA is TGTGCCAGCAGCGAAGCCGGGACAGGGACTGAAGCTTTCTTT.

The gene calls are TRBV7-4 and TRBJ1-2, with a weak D call TRBD1 (6 bases). There are 14 residues in the CDR3. Trimming shortened V by 7 bases and J by 3 bases, and 15 bases separated the two germline ends. In germline, CDR1 is SGHVT, CDR2 SQSDAQ. For the CDR3, the DNA is TGTGCCAGCACCCCAAGGGACAACCACTATGGCTACACCTTC. It specifies CASTPRDNHYGYTF.

In DNA form, the CDR3 reads TGTGCCAGCAGTTCCCGGGTCTTCTATGGCTACACCTTC. Residues: CASSSRVFYGYTF. The genes are TRBV12-3 or TRBV12-4 and TRBJ1-2; D remains unclear. The CDR3 contains 13 residues. V was cut by 4 bases and J by 4 bases, with 10 bases left in between.

This chain joins TRBV5-6 and TRBJ2-5; no reliable D call. Per the germline V gene, CDR1 is SGHDT and CDR2 is YYEEEE. The CDR3 has 13 amino acids. The ends were cut back, 3 bases at V and 0 bases at J, with 6 bases in the middle. CDR3 region: CASSSQNQETQYF. The CDR3 DNA follows: TGTGCCAGCAGCTCACAGAACCAAGAGACCCAGTACTTC.

This clone came up once. Here the CDR3 DNA reads TGTGCCAGCAGTGACAGTGCGGGGGTAGTTTTGGATACGCAGTATTTT. It translates to CASSDSAGVVLDTQYF. The chain couples TRBV25-1 to TRBJ2-3; 7 bases fit TRBD2. The trim removed 3 bases at V and 6 bases at J, leaving 12 bases unmatched. From germline, CDR1 is MGHDK and CDR2 SYGVNS. The CDR3 spans 16 residues.

The chain joins TRBV24-1 to TRBJ2-3; 8 bases fit TRBD1. Germline V gives CDR1 KGHDR, CDR2 SFDVKD. This CDR3 comprises 15 residues. The junction had 7 bases not matched to a gene; V was cut back by 5 bases and J by 4 bases. CDR3 sequence: CATSGGQGRADTQYF. As DNA, the CDR3 is TGTGCCACCAGTGGTGGACAGGGCCGGGCAGATACGCAGTATTTT.

CDR3 region: CASSQQGGHNSPLHF. The CDR3 nucleotides are TGTGCCAGCAGCCAACAGGGGGGTCATAATTCACCCCTCCACTTT. This chain joins TRBV14 and TRBJ1-6, with TRBD1 matching over 7 bases. V gave up 2 bases and J gave up 5 bases; unmatched junction bases: 3. Germline CDR1 and CDR2: SGHDN and FVKESK. The CDR3 is 15 residues long.

A few counts support this clone. The chain employs TRBV6-5 and TRBJ1-6, with D perhaps TRBD1 (6 bases). Germline V gene lookup returns CDR1 MNHEY and CDR2 SVGAGI. The CDR3 spans 15 residues. Trimming took 6 bases from V and 1 from J, leaving 10 bases between them. CDR3: CASRAQGSYNSPLHF. The CDR3 DNA is TGTGCCAGCAGAGCACAGGGATCCTATAATTCACCCCTCCACTTT.

The chain links TRBV18 to TRBJ1-2; D not resolved. Germline V gives CDR1 KGHSH, CDR2 LQKENI. V lost 3 bases to trimming and J lost 8 bases, with 10 bases between them. The CDR3 contains 12 residues. The CDR3 is CASSPFGHGYTF. The CDR3 bases are TGTGCCAGCTCACCGTTTGGGCACGGCTACACCTTC.

This chain links TRBV2 with TRBJ2-7; 10 bases are a match to TRBD1. The CDR3 contains 16 residues. In germline, CDR1 is SNHLY, CDR2 FYNNEI. V shed 0 bases and J 2 bases; nucleotides not matched to a gene: 4. The CDR3, as DNA: TGTGCCAGCAGTGAAGCGCTGGACAGGGGGACCTACGAGCAGTACTTC. Its protein is CASSEALDRGTYEQYF.

The table lists this clone with many counts. The CDR3 nucleotides are TGTGCCAGCAGCTTAGGTTCGGTGGAGGCCTATGGCTACACCTTC. Its protein is CASSLGSVEAYGYTF. The rearrangement uses TRBV13 and TRBJ1-2; D is unresolved. Germline CDR1 is PRHDT and CDR2 is FYEKMQ (reference sequence). Trimming took 0 bases from V and 4 from J, leaving 12 bases between them. The CDR3 has 15 residues.

This clone was detected only once. This rearrangement joins TRBV5-1 to TRBJ1-2; no clear D. The germline V gene has CDR1 SGHRS and CDR2 YFSETQ. V was shortened by 0 bases and J by 4 bases, with 7 bases between the two germline ends. This CDR3 spans 13 amino acids. The CDR3 protein is CASSLDQFYGYTF. CDR3 coding DNA: TGCGCCAGCAGCTTGGATCAGTTCTATGGCTACACCTTC.

This clone was seen a single time. The rearrangement uses TRBV9 and TRBJ1-1; D is possibly TRBD1 (5 bases). The CDR3 sequence is 16 residues long. V was pared by 0 bases and J by 1 base, with 13 bases between. In germline, CDR1 is SGDLS, CDR2 YYNGEE. The CDR3 DNA is TGTGCCAGCAGCGTAGGGGCAGGGCATGGGAACACTGAAGCTTTCTTT. It is translated as CASSVGAGHGNTEAFF.

V usage is TRBV12-3 or TRBV12-4 and J usage is TRBJ1-1; the D gene is possibly TRBD1 (5 bases). The germline V and J ends were trimmed by 5 bases and 7 bases, with 14 bases remaining between them. The CDR3 loop spans 13 amino acids. CDR3 nucleotides: TGTGCCAGCAGTCCGGTTCGGGGGGGTGAAGCTTTCTTT. This sequence encodes CASSPVRGGEAFF.

The V call is TRBV27, the J call TRBJ2-7, with 14 positions matching TRBD2. V lost 5 bases to trimming and J lost 4 bases; unmatched junction nucleotides: 7. There are 16 residues in the CDR3. Germline-derived CDR1 and CDR2 are MNHEY and SMNVEV (reference sequence). The CDR3 coding sequence is TGTGCCAGCAGTCTCCTGACTAGCGGGGGGGCGTACGAGCAGTACTTC. Translated, it gives CASSLLTSGGAYEQYF.

This sequence joins TRBV19 and TRBJ1-1; D unresolved. CDR3 length equals 14 residues. Germline V gene lookup returns CDR1 LNHDA and CDR2 SQIVND (reference sequence). Deletions cut 6 bases from V and 1 base from J, with 12 bases between. The CDR3 loop is CASRGRRENTEAFF. The CDR3 DNA is TGTGCCAGTAGGGGCAGGAGGGAGAACACTGAAGCTTTCTTT.